What follows describes a single TCR beta chain. These data originate in a study of blood T cell repertoires in COVID-19. On the study more broadly: PBMCs, B-cell-depleted T cells, or T cells were the source of the cDNA or gDNA that made up the material.

Germline V gives CDR1 KGHSH, CDR2 LQKENI. The germline V and J ends were trimmed by 6 bases and 3 bases, with 19 bases remaining between them. CDR3 size: 16 residues. Those who participated ranged in age from roughly 18 to 89 years and resided in 20 to 30 US areas. Cohorts were assigned according to the clinical history that participants reported. Original data processing: The authors estimated nucleated cell counts from reference gene primer amplification. Repertoires were generated with immunoSEQ multiplex PCR, while TCRdb's copy carries only in-frame clones and drops some. V and J calls and clone size are copied from that table; D and trimming were computed from the DNA. This repertoire shows 150,000 to 200,000 clones, 81% found once; its top ten account for approximately 5.6%.

What was sequenced was PBMCs or T cells enriched from blood (not recorded which). This TCR was sampled from a woman in her 40s with acute COVID-19. The chain employs TRBV18 and TRBJ2-3, with D maybe TRBD1 (6 bases). The CDR3: CASSSLTGGGTDTQYF. The CDR3 DNA reads as TGTGCCAGCTCTTCCTTGACAGGTGGGGGAACAGATACGCAGTATTTT.